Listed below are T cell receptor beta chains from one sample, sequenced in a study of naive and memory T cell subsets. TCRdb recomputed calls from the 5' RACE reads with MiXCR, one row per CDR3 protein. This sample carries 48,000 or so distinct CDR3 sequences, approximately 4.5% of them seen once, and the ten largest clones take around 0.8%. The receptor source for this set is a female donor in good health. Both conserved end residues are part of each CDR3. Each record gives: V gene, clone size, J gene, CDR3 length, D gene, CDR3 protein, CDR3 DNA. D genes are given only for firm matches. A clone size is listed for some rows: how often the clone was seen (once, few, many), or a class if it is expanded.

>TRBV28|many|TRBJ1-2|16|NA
CASSTRGGFSGYGYTF
TGTGCCAGCAGTACCCGTGGGGGGTTTAGCGGCTATGGCTACACCTTC
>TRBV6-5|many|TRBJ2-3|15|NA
CASSYRGQRGDTQYF
TGTGCCAGCAGTTACAGAGGGCAACGAGGAGATACGCAGTATTTT
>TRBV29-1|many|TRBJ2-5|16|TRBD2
CSVERSGGGGQETQYF
TGCAGCGTTGAACGAAGCGGGGGGGGGGGACAAGAGACCCAGTACTTC
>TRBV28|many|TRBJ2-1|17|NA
CASSSLPGGAQRYEQFF
TGTGCCAGCAGTTCCCTACCGGGCGGAGCCCAGCGGTATGAGCAGTTCTTC
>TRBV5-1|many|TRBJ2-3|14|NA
CASSLAGETDTQYF
TGCGCCAGCAGCTTGGCGGGGGAGACAGATACGCAGTATTTT
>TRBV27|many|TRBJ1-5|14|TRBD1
CASTGQGSNQPQHF
TGTGCCAGTACAGGACAGGGAAGCAATCAGCCCCAGCATTTT
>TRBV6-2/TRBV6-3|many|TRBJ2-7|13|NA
CASGLLGTYEQYF
TGTGCCAGCGGGCTATTGGGTACCTACGAGCAGTACTTC
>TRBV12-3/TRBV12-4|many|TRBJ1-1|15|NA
CASSWRREMNTEAFF
TGTGCCAGCAGTTGGCGAAGGGAAATGAACACTGAAGCTTTCTTT
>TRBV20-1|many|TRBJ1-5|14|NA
CSASLGSADQPQHF
TGCAGTGCTAGTCTTGGGTCAGCCGATCAGCCCCAGCATTTT
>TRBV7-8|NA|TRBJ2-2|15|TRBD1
CASSAWTGETGELFF
TGTGCCAGCAGCGCCTGGACAGGAGAGACCGGGGAGCTGTTTTTT